Shown below are 25 T cell receptor beta chains from a single sample sequenced in a study of blood T cell repertoires in COVID-19. Repertoires were generated with immunoSEQ multiplex PCR, while TCRdb's copy carries only in-frame clones and drops some. This table has some 120,000 clones, around 63% appearing once. Material: peripheral blood. These receptor sequences come from a woman between 65 and 79 years old with acute or convalescent COVID-19.

In its sample, this clone was seen a few times. The chain employs TRBV5-4 and TRBJ2-7, with 14 positions matching TRBD2. Germline values: CDR1 SGHNT, CDR2 YYREEE (reference sequence). V lost 4 bases to trimming and J lost 5 bases; unmatched junction nucleotides: 8. This CDR3 spans 16 amino acids. In DNA, the CDR3 is TGTGCCAGCAGCGGGGCGACTAGCGGGGGGGCCCACGAGCAGTACTTC. Protein: CASSGATSGGAHEQYF.

The chain couples TRBV28 to TRBJ2-7; D is perhaps TRBD2 (5 bases). There are 16 residues in the CDR3. Per germline, CDR1 MDHEN and CDR2 SYDVKM. Trimming took off 4 bases at V and 2 bases at J, with 18 bases between the two ends. The CDR3 loop reads CASSSYTGTIAYEQYF. The CDR3 coding sequence is TGTGCCAGCAGTTCTTATACGGGAACCATCGCCTACGAGCAGTACTTC.

The rearrangement links TRBV6-6 to TRBJ2-3; TRBD1 aligns across 8 bases. Germline V gene data show CDR1 as MNHNY and CDR2 as SVGAGI (reference sequence). The ends lost 6 bases at V and 2 bases at J; junction bases unmatched: 7. The CDR3 length is 15 residues. The CDR3, as DNA: TGTGCCAGCAGAAGAGGACAGGGAGCCACAGATACGCAGTATTTT. Translation gives CASRRGQGATDTQYF.

This chain joins TRBV6-5 and TRBJ1-2, with 8 bases matching TRBD1. The germline V gene has CDR1 MNHEY and CDR2 SVGAGI. The CDR3 extends over 14 amino acids. Unmatched junction bases numbered 5, after V lost 4 bases and J lost 4 bases. This CDR3 is CASSSPGQAYGYTF. The CDR3 coding sequence is TGTGCCAGCAGTTCACCGGGACAGGCCTATGGCTACACCTTC.

The chain combines TRBV12-5 with TRBJ1-2; a possible D gene is TRBD1 (6 bases). The CDR3 has 15 residues. Trimming shortened V by 2 bases and J by 4 bases, and 14 bases separated the two germline ends. Per the germline V gene, CDR1 is LGHNT and CDR2 is FRNRAP. The CDR3 bases are TGTGCTAGTGGTTTGAACAGAGCGACAGGCTATGGCTACACCTTC. Its translation: CASGLNRATGYGYTF.

CDR3 in DNA: TGTGCCAGCAGTGCCCCCGGGACACCCGTGGGCTACACCTTC. It yields the protein CASSAPGTPVGYTF. The chain uses TRBV25-1 and TRBJ1-2; D possibly corresponds to TRBD1 (6 bases). V was shortened by 4 bases and J by 8 bases, with 17 bases between the two germline ends. The CDR3 runs 14 residues. Germline V gives CDR1 MGHDK, CDR2 SYGVNS.

The chain is built from TRBV29-1 and TRBJ1-4; weak D call: TRBD1 (6 bases). CDR3 length equals 14 residues. Germline V lookup: CDR1 SQVTM, CDR2 ANQGSEA. With 5 bases removed from V and 1 base from J, the gap between germline ends came to 11 bases. The CDR3, as DNA: TGCAGCGTTTCCGGACAGCAAACTAATGAAAAACTGTTTTTT. This encodes CSVSGQQTNEKLFF.

The V gene is TRBV10-3, the J gene TRBJ2-7; D is perhaps TRBD2 (6 bases). The CDR3 is 14 residues long. Trimming removed 2 bases from V and 1 base from J, with 9 bases in between. Germline values: CDR1 ENHRY, CDR2 SYGVKD. The DNA for the CDR3 is TGTGCCATCAGTGAGCAGGGAGGTTCCTACGAGCAGTACTTC. Its translation is CAISEQGGSYEQYF.

This clone was detected only once. J is TRBJ2-1 and V is TRBV30; 8 bases line up with TRBD2. CDR1 GTSNPN and CDR2 SVGIG come from the germline V gene (reference sequence). The CDR3 spans 13 residues. V lost 6 bases, J lost 4 bases, and 5 bases stayed unmatched. The CDR3, as DNA: TGTGCCTGTGGTAGCGGGAATTACAATGAGCAGTTCTTC. Translated: CACGSGNYNEQFF.

The chain couples TRBV29-1 to TRBJ2-6; no definite D call. There are 12 residues in the CDR3. The germline CDR1 and CDR2 sequences are SQVTM and ANQGSEA. V lost 7 bases and J 2 bases, leaving 6 bases between the germline ends. The CDR3, as DNA: TGCAGCGCTGGAGCTGGGGCCAACGTCCTGACTTTC. It translates to CSAGAGANVLTF.

Only one count was recorded for this clone. An end of the junction differs from the germline gene, which may be a read error. CDR3 sequence reads: CATSRDSGGDGYTF. The CDR3, as DNA: TGTGCCACCAGCAGAGATAGCGGGGGCGATGGTTACACCTTC. This chain links TRBV15 with TRBJ1-2; D is possibly TRBD1 (6 bases). CDR1 is LNHNV and CDR2 is YYDKDF in the germline V gene (reference sequence). There are 14 residues in the CDR3.

The chain couples TRBV2 to TRBJ1-3, with 7 positions matching TRBD1. J lost 2 bases, V lost 5 bases, and 6 bases had no gene match. The CDR3 spans 15 residues. Germline loops: CDR1 SNHLY, CDR2 FYNNEI. As DNA, the CDR3 is TGTGCCAGCAGTCGACGGACAGGCCCTGGAAACACCATATATTTT. As protein: CASSRRTGPGNTIYF.

V gene TRBV6-2 or TRBV6-3 combines with J gene TRBJ1-6; tentative D call: TRBD1 (6 bases). Germline V lookup: CDR1 MNHEY, CDR2 SVGEGT. With 2 bases removed from V and 8 bases from J, the gap between germline ends came to 10 bases. The CDR3 sequence is 14 residues long. CDR3 residues: CASSYPYRDSPLHF. The CDR3 DNA reads TGTGCCAGCAGTTACCCTTACAGGGATTCACCCCTCCACTTT.

The chain uses TRBV7-9 and TRBJ2-1; D is unclear. Germline V gene sequence: CDR1 SEHNR, CDR2 FQNEAQ (reference sequence). The CDR3 runs 12 residues. The V gene lost 5 bases and the J gene lost 10 bases, with 12 bases spanning the gap. The CDR3 protein is CASSALLLEQFF. The CDR3 DNA sequence: TGTGCCAGCAGCGCGCTTTTACTGGAGCAGTTCTTC.

This rearrangement joins TRBV7-6 to TRBJ2-5; TRBD1 aligns across 8 bases. V lost 5 bases and J lost 7; bases outside the gene matches: 15. CDR3 length equals 16 residues. CDR1 and CDR2 (germline): SGHVS, FNYEAQ. This chain's CDR3 is CASSPSVAGGSGTQYF. In nucleotides, the CDR3 is TGTGCCAGCAGCCCCTCGGTAGCAGGGGGCTCGGGGACCCAGTACTTC.

The chain employs TRBV28 and TRBJ2-1; D call uncertain. Trimming removed 6 bases from V and 0 bases from J, with 12 bases in between. CDR1 MDHEN and CDR2 SYDVKM come from the germline V gene. This CDR3 comprises 15 residues. CDR3: CASSLSYSSYNEQFF. The CDR3 coding sequence is TGTGCCAGCAGCCTATCTTATAGCTCCTACAATGAGCAGTTCTTC.

The chain combines TRBV7-2 with TRBJ2-5, with D perhaps TRBD2 (5 bases). V lost 1 base, J lost 0 bases, and 9 bases lay in between. Germline CDR1 reads SGHTA; CDR2 reads FQGNSA. The CDR3 length is 15 residues. CDR3 DNA sequence: TGTGCCAGCAGCTTAGACGGGGTCCACCAAGAGACCCAGTACTTC. Amino acid sequence: CASSLDGVHQETQYF.

The genes are TRBV14 and TRBJ1-1; weak D call: TRBD1 (5 bases). Trimming pared 5 bases from V and 6 bases from J, leaving 13 bases between. CDR3 size: 13 residues. CDR1 is SGHDN, CDR2 FVKESK, per germline. CDR3 sequence reads: CASSIWGGSEAFF. The CDR3 bases are TGTGCCAGCAGCATCTGGGGGGGATCTGAAGCTTTCTTT.

J is TRBJ1-6 and V is TRBV5-1; unclear D gene. This CDR3 has 14 residues. Trimming shortened V by 0 bases and J by 10 bases, and 11 bases separated the two germline ends. In germline, CDR1 is SGHRS, CDR2 YFSETQ. CDR3 region: CASSLVGDGSPLHF. As DNA, the CDR3 is TGCGCCAGCAGCTTGGTCGGGGATGGGTCACCCCTCCACTTT.

The chain joins TRBV6-5 to TRBJ2-5; 7 nucleotides line up with TRBD2. The CDR3 consists of 15 residues. CDR1 MNHEY and CDR2 SVGAGI come from the germline V gene. Losses at the gene ends were 2 bases for V and 0 bases for J; bases not matched to a gene: 3. In DNA form, the CDR3 reads TGTGCCAGCAGTTACGGTGGGGGGGACCAAGAGACCCAGTACTTC. It encodes CASSYGGGDQETQYF.

This clone was detected a few times. This chain joins TRBV7-6 and TRBJ2-3; D possibly corresponds to TRBD1 (6 bases). CDR1 is SGHVS, CDR2 FNYEAQ, per germline. Trimming took off 1 base at V and 6 bases at J, with 11 bases between the two ends. The CDR3 length is 14 residues. The CDR3 sequence: CASSLDRVQDTQYF. The CDR3 DNA reads TGTGCCAGCAGCTTAGACAGGGTACAGGATACGCAGTATTTT. Full variable domain (missing parts from reference TRBV7-6 and TRBJ2-3): GAGVSQSPRYKVTKRGQDVALRCDPISGHVSLYWYRQALGQGPEFLTYFNYEAQQDKSGLPNDRFSAERPEGSISTLTIQRTEQRDSAMYRCASSLDRVQDTQYFGPGTRLTVL.

The sample holds a few counts of this clone. The V call is TRBV20-1, the J call TRBJ2-7, with 8 bases identical to TRBD1. The germline gives CDR1 DFQATT, CDR2 SNEGSKA (reference sequence). This CDR3 is built from 11 residues. V shed 6 bases and J 9 bases; nucleotides not matched to a gene: 7. The CDR3 coding sequence is TGCAGTGCGCGAGGTACAGGGGGGCAGTACTTC. Protein sequence: CSARGTGGQYF.

This chain joins TRBV21-1 and TRBJ2-3; the tabulated D call, TRBD1, remains unverified against the DNA. TRBV21-1 is a documented pseudogene. The CDR3 extends over 17 amino acids. CDR3 region: CASSKSRQGSGTDTQYF. The CDR3 nucleotides are TGTGCCAGCAGCAAAAGTAGGCAGGGGTCGGGCACAGATACGCAGTATTTT.

This chain connects TRBV6-1 to TRBJ2-7; unclear D gene. The CDR3 length is 14 residues. The germline CDR1 and CDR2 sequences are MNHNS and SASEGT. Trimming shortened V by 1 base and J by 3 bases, and 10 bases separated the two germline ends. CDR3 bases: TGTGCCAGCAGTGAAGGCGGTCGAATCTACGAGCAGTACTTC. This translates into CASSEGGRIYEQYF.

This clone was seen many times. This chain links TRBV2 with TRBJ1-3; possible D gene TRBD1, 5 bases. The CDR3 has 13 residues. Germline V CDR1 and CDR2: SNHLY, FYNNEI. V lost 9 bases to trimming and J lost 1 base, with 10 bases between them. The CDR3: CAREGLSGNTIYF. CDR3 nucleotides: TGTGCCAGGGAGGGGCTGTCTGGAAACACCATATATTTT.